This T cell receptor (beta chain) was found in a study of blood T cell repertoires in COVID-19. As for the study in general: COVID-19 samples from acute and convalescent phases originated in the United States, Italy and Spain. Nucleic acid was either cDNA or gDNA, and it came from T cells, B-cell-depleted T cells, or PBMCs.

V dropped 1 base and J dropped 3 bases, with 6 bases sitting between them. The CDR3 covers 13 residues. The V gene's germline CDR1 is LNHDA and CDR2 SQIVND (reference sequence). Source study methods: Researchers report that nucleated cell counts were estimated from reference gene primer amplification. Clones were read by immunoSEQ multiplex PCR, and TCRdb kept only the in-frame ones, dropping some. The V and J calls and clone size were taken over from that table, and D and trimming were inferred from the DNA. The sample records approximately 80,000 clones, roughly 88% being singletons. The chain employs TRBV19 and TRBJ1-1; D is possibly TRBD1 (6 bases). The receptor's source is a woman older than 75 with acute or convalescent COVID-19. The sequencing input was peripheral blood. The CDR3 loop is CASSIAGDTEAFF. CDR3 in DNA: TGTGCCAGTAGTATAGCAGGGGACACTGAAGCTTTCTTT.